This TCR beta chain was sequenced in a study of blood T cell repertoires in COVID-19. At the level of the study: Acute-phase and convalescent COVID-19 samples originated in the United States, Italy and Spain. Sources were T cells, B-cell-depleted T cells, or PBMCs; the material itself was cDNA or gDNA.

Per the original methods: Reference gene primer amplification yielded estimated nucleated cell counts. Repertoires were generated with immunoSEQ multiplex PCR, while TCRdb's copy carries only in-frame clones and drops some. The V and J calls and clone size were taken over from that table, and D and trimming were inferred from the DNA. In the table there are 400,000 to 450,000 clones, 80% to 90% of which are singletons. Germline CDR1 and CDR2: SNHLY and FYNNEI. V was trimmed by 1 base and J by 0 bases, leaving 9 bases between them. The CDR3 runs 15 residues. This clone was detected only a few times. The sample consisted of peripheral blood. The rearrangement joins TRBV2 to TRBJ1-1; D is uncertain. This sequence originates from a woman in her 30s with active or convalescent COVID-19. The CDR3 nucleotides are TGTGCCAGCAGTGAAGACGGCGGCATGAACACTGAAGCTTTCTTT. It translates to CASSEDGGMNTEAFF.